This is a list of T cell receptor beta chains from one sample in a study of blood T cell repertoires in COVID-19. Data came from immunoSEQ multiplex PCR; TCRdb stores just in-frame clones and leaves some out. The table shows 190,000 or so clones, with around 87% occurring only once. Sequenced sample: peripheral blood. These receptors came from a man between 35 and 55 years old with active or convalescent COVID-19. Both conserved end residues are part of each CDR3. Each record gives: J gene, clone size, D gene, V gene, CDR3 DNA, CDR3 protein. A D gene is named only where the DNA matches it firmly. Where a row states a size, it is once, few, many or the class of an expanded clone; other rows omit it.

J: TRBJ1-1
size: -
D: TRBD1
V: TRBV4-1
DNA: TGCGCCAGCACACTTAAACCGGGACAGGGTGAAGCTTTCTTT
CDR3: CASTLKPGQGEAFF

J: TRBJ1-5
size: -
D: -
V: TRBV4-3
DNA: TGCGCCAGCAGCCAAGACGGGAATCAGCCCCAGCATTTT
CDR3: CASSQDGNQPQHF

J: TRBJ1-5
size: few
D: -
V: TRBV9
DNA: TGTGCCAGCAGCCCCGGGACACTTAGCAATCAGCCCCAGCATTTT
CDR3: CASSPGTLSNQPQHF

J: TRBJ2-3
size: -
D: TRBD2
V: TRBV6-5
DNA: TGTTCCCGAGCGGGGGGCACAGATACGCAGTATTTT
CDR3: CSRAGGTDTQYF

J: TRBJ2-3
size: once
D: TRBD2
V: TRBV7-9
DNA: TGTGCCAGCAGGCCCGGGACTAGCGGGGGCAACACAGATACGCAGTATTTT
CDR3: CASRPGTSGGNTDTQYF

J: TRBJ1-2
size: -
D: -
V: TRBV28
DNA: TGTGCCAGCAGTTTGGCGGTCCCTGATCTCAACTATGGCTACACCTTC
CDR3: CASSLAVPDLNYGYTF

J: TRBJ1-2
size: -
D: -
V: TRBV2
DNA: TGTGCCAGCAGTTCTACAGGGATAAGTGGCTACACCTTC
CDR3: CASSSTGISGYTF

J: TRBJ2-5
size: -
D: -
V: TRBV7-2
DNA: TGTGCCAGCAGCTTAGTTGCAGTCCAAGAGACCCAGTACTTC
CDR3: CASSLVAVQETQYF

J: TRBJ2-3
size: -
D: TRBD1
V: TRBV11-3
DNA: TGTGCCAGCAGCAAACAGGGACAGGGGGCGACAGATACGCAGTATTTT
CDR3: CASSKQGQGATDTQYF

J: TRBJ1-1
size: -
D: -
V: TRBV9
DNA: TGTGCCAGCAGCGTAGGTGGAGGAACGAACACTGAAGCTTTCTTT
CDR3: CASSVGGGTNTEAFF